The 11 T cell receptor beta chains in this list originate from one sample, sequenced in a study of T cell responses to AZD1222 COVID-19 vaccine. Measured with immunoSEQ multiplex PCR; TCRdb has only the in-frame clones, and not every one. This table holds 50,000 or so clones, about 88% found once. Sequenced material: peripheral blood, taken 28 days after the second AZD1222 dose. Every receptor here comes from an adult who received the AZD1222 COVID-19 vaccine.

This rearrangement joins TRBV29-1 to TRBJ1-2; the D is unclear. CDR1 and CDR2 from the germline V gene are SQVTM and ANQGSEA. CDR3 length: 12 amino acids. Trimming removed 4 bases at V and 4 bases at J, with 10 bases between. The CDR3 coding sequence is TGCAGCGTTGGGAACAGCCCCTATGGCTACACCTTC. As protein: CSVGNSPYGYTF.

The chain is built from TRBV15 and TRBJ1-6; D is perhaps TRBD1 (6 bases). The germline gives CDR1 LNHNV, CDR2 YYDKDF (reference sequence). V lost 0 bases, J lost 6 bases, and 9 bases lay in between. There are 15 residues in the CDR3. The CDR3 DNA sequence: TGTGCCACCAGCAGAGAGGGGACACCTAATTCACCCCTCCACTTT. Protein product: CATSREGTPNSPLHF.

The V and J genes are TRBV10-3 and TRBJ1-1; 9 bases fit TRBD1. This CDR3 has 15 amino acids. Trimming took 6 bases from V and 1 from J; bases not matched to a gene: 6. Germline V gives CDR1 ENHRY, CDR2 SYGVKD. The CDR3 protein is CAISPTGGKNTEAFF. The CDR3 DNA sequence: TGTGCCATCAGCCCGACAGGGGGTAAGAACACTGAAGCTTTCTTT.

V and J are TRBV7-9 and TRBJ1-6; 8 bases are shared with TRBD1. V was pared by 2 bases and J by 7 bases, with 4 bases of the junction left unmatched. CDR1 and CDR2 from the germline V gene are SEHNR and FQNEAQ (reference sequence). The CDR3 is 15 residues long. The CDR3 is CASSLLRGQNSPLHF. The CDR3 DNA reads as TGTGCCAGCAGCTTACTCAGGGGGCAAAATTCACCCCTCCACTTT.

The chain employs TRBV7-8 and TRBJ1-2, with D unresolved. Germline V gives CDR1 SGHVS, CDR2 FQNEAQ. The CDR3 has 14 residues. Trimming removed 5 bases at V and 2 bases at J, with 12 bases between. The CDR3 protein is CASSLRSRNYGYTF. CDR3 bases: TGTGCCAGCAGCCTCAGGTCTCGAAACTATGGCTACACCTTC.

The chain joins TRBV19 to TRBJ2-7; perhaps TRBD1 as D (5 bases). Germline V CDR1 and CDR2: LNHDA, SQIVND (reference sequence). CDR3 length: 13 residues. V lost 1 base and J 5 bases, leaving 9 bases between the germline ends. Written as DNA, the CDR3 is TGTGCCAGTAGTATAGGGCAGGGCGACGAGCAGTACTTC. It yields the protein CASSIGQGDEQYF.

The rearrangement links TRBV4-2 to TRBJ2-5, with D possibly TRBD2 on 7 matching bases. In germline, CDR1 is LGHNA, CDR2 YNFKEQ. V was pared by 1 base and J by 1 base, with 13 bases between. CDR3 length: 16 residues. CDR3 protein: CASSQGRGGPQETQYF. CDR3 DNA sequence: TGTGCCAGCAGCCAAGGAAGGGGGGGCCCCCAAGAGACCCAGTACTTC.

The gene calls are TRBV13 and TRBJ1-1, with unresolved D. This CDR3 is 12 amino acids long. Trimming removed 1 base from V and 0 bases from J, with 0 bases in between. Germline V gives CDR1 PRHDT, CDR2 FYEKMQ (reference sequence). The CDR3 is CASSLVNTEAFF. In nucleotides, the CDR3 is TGTGCCAGCAGCTTAGTGAACACTGAAGCTTTCTTT.

The CDR3: CASSATSATDTQYF. The DNA of the CDR3 is TGTGCCAGTAGTGCGACTAGCGCGACAGATACGCAGTATTTT. J is TRBJ2-3 and V is TRBV19; 8 bases are shared with TRBD2. The ends lost 5 bases at V and 3 bases at J; junction bases unmatched: 4. Germline loops: CDR1 LNHDA, CDR2 SQIVND (reference sequence). This CDR3 contains 14 residues.

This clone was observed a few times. CDR3 region: CASSLVGFTGELFF. CDR3 coding DNA: TGTGCCAGCAGCTTGGTCGGGTTCACCGGGGAGCTGTTTTTT. The gene calls are TRBV7-3 and TRBJ2-2, with D uncertain. The CDR3 is 14 amino acids. Trimming took off 3 bases at V and 4 bases at J, with 9 bases between the two ends. Per the germline V gene, CDR1 is SGHTA and CDR2 is FQGTGA.

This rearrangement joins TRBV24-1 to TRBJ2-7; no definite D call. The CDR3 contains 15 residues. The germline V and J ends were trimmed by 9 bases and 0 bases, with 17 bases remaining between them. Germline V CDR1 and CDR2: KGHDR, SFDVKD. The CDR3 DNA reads TGTGCCACCGCCTACGATTGGGTGGACTCCTACGAGCAGTACTTC. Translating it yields CATAYDWVDSYEQYF.